The rows below give T cell receptor beta chains drawn from one sample of a study of identifying expanded T cells in peripheral blood. Profiling relied on immunoSEQ multiplex PCR, and the TCRdb table lists in-frame clones only, not all of them. The data contain about 78,000 clones, about 83% of them singletons. The sample comprised blood. Receptor source: a person aged 18 to 70 in good health. Each CDR3 is given with its conserved first and last residue. The D gene is left open where the match is weak. Size is stated for part of the rows, as once, few or many counts, or as a class when the clone is expanded.

CDR3 DNA,CDR3 protein,V gene,J gene,clone size,D gene
TGTGCCATCAGTGAACATAACTATGGCTACACCTTC,CAISEHNYGYTF,TRBV10-3,TRBJ1-2,few,NA
TGTGCCAGCAGTTCACACCGACAGGGTGCCCCAGTAATAGGGCAGTTCTTC,CASSSHRQGAPVIGQFF,TRBV28,TRBJ2-1,NA,TRBD1
TGTGCCAGCAGTTTAGCCAGGGTGGGGTACGAGCAGTACTTC,CASSLARVGYEQYF,TRBV27,TRBJ2-7,NA,NA
TGTGCCAGCAGTTTATGGCCAGGGGAAAACACCGGGGAGCTGTTTTTT,CASSLWPGENTGELFF,TRBV28,TRBJ2-2,once,NA
TGTGCCATCAGTGACCCCCGTAGCGGGAGGAACTACAATGAGCAGTTCTTC,CAISDPRSGRNYNEQFF,TRBV10-3,TRBJ2-1,NA,TRBD2
TGTGCCAGCAGCTTAGAAGGGTGGACAGGGGATGTAGTATCTGAAGCTTTCTTT,CASSLEGWTGDVVSEAFF,TRBV7-2,TRBJ1-1,NA,TRBD1
TGTGCCAGCAGCCGGGAGAGGACTAGGGCCCAGACAGATACGCAGTATTTT,CASSRERTRAQTDTQYF,TRBV7-2,TRBJ2-3,NA,TRBD2
TGTGCCATCAGCCGGGGACAGGGGGTGAACACTGAAGCTTTCTTT,CAISRGQGVNTEAFF,TRBV10-3,TRBJ1-1,NA,TRBD1
TGTGCCAGTAGTCAGGGCTTGCATCAGCCCCAGCATTTT,CASSQGLHQPQHF,TRBV19,TRBJ1-5,few,NA
TGTGCCAGCAGCCTCGAAACAGGGGGCGACTATGGCTACACCTTC,CASSLETGGDYGYTF,TRBV28,TRBJ1-2,NA,TRBD1
TGTGCCAGCAGCCAAACAGGGGGCGTATACACCGGGGAGCTGTTTTTT,CASSQTGGVYTGELFF,TRBV7-9,TRBJ2-2,NA,TRBD1
TGTGCCAGCTCACCAGGCCTAGCGGGAGTCGAGCAGTACTTC,CASSPGLAGVEQYF,TRBV18,TRBJ2-7,NA,TRBD2
TGTGCCAGCAGCGCCATGGCCCGAGAGAACACTGAAGCTTTCTTT,CASSAMARENTEAFF,TRBV9,TRBJ1-1,NA,NA
TGTGCCATCAGTGTAGGGGCCGTCGATGGATATGGTGGCTACACCTTC,CAISVGAVDGYGGYTF,TRBV10-3,TRBJ1-2,NA,NA
TGTGCCAGCAGTTATGGGAGAAGTAATGAAAAACTGTTTTTT,CASSYGRSNEKLFF,TRBV6-5,TRBJ1-4,NA,NA
TGTGCCAGCAGCGCTTATACTGAAGCTTTCTTT,CASSAYTEAFF,TRBV7-2,TRBJ1-1,NA,NA
TGTGCCAGCAGCTTACAGGGGTCGGATGGCTACACCTTC,CASSLQGSDGYTF,TRBV11-2,TRBJ1-2,NA,NA
TGTGCCAGCAGCTATAGCGGGAGGGGAAAGTTCTTC,CASSYSGRGKFF,TRBV7-2,TRBJ2-1,NA,TRBD2
TGTGCCAGCAGCCCCAGCGGGAGGAGCTCCTACGAGCAGTACTTC,CASSPSGRSSYEQYF,TRBV9,TRBJ2-7,NA,TRBD2
TGTGCCAGCAGCCCCCAACTAACGGGGGAGCAGTACTTC,CASSPQLTGEQYF,TRBV11-2,TRBJ2-7,NA,NA
TGTGCCAGCAGCGATAGACAGCAAGAGACCCAGTACTTC,CASSDRQQETQYF,TRBV6-1,TRBJ2-5,NA,NA
TGTGCCAGCAGTTACTCGACTAGCGGGAGGGGAGAGCAGTACTTC,CASSYSTSGRGEQYF,TRBV6-5,TRBJ2-7,NA,TRBD2
TGTGCCAGTACCCTGGGAAGCAATCAGCCCCAGCATTTT,CASTLGSNQPQHF,TRBV19,TRBJ1-5,NA,NA
TGTGCCAGCAGCGTAGGCGGGTCGGCCATCCAAGAGACCCAGTACTTC,CASSVGGSAIQETQYF,TRBV9,TRBJ2-5,NA,NA
TGTGCCACCAGCAGAGGAGGGCAAGAAAAACTGTTTTTT,CATSRGGQEKLFF,TRBV15,TRBJ1-4,NA,NA